The sequence of this TCR beta chain was determined in a study of blood T cell repertoires in COVID-19. For the study at large: Some COVID-19 samples were acute and others convalescent; all came from the United States, Italy and Spain.

V was pared by 4 bases and J by 4 bases, with 14 bases of the junction left unmatched. Germline loops: CDR1 SGHVS, CDR2 FQNEAQ. This CDR3 comprises 17 residues. Method: immunoSEQ multiplex PCR; TCRdb's copy keeps in-frame clones and lacks some. The data hold tens of thousands of clones, with over 75% observed a single time. The genes are TRBV7-8 and TRBJ1-2, with 8 bases matching TRBD1. The specimen sequenced was peripheral blood. This TCR was sampled from a man aged 35 to 55 with COVID-19, enrolled during active disease. DNA of the CDR3: TGTGCCAGCAGCTACCGGACAGGGATAGGAGGGTTCTATGGCTACACCTTC. Its protein product is CASSYRTGIGGFYGYTF.